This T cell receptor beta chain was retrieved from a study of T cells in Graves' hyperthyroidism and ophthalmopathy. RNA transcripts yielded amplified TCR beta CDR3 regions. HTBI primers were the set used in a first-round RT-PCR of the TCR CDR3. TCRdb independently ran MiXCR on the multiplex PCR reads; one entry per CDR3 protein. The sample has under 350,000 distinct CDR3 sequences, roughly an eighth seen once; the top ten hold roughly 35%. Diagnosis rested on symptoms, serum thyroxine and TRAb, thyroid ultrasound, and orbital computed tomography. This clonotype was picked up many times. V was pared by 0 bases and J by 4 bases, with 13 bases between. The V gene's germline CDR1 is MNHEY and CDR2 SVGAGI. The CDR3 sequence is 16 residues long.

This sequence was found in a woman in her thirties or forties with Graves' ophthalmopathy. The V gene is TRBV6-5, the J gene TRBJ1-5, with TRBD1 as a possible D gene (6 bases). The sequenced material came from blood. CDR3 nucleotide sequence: TGTGCCAGCAGTTACTCGGCAGGGGAAAAGAATCAGCCCCAGCATTTT. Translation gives CASSYSAGEKNQPQHF.